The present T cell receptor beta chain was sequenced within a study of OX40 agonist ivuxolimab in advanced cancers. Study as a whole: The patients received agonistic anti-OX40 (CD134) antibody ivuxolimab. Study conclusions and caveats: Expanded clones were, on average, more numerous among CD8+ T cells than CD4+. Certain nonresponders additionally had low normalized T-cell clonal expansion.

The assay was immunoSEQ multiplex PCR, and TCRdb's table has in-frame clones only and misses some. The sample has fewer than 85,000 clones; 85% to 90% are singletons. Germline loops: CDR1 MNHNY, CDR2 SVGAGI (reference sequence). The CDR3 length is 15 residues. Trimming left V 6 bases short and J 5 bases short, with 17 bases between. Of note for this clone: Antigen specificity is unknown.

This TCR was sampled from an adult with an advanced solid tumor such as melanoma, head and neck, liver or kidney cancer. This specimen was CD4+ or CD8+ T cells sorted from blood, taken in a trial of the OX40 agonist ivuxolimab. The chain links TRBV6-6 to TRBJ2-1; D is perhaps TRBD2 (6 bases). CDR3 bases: TGTGCCAGCAGCACACCGGGGGTTATAAACAATGAGCAGTTCTTC. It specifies CASSTPGVINNEQFF.